This TCR beta chain was recorded in a study of blood T cells in healthy people across ages (dated by TCRdb to between 2015 and 2016). For context, the study as a whole: In model experiments, template switching captured roughly one uniquely barcoded TCR beta cDNA molecule for every two T cells. The study measured age-related changes in TCR beta repertoire diversity using deep sequencing normalized with unique cDNA molecular identifiers. The donors were divided into four age groups: young (average around 17 years), middle-aged (approximately 39), aged (approximately 62) and long-lived (roughly 82). Donors of different ages were randomly distributed across sequencing lanes to avoid experimental bias. The study analyzed two additional independent replicas of 1 million unique cDNA reads from the same blood draw for two donors, one aged 18 to 29 and one aged 80 or older.

This clonotype was detected a few times. Its antigen is not yet known. No base quality values were provided; no much bigger clone lies one nucleotide off. Systemically healthy Caucasian individuals from Russia, 35 to 50 in total and aged roughly 6 to 100 years, were included as donors. About 10 milliliters of peripheral blood were collected from each donor into EDTA-treated Vacutainer tubes. PBMCs were isolated by Ficoll-Paque density-gradient centrifugation, with at least 7 million obtained per sample. Trizol reagent was used to extract total RNA from PBMCs, with at least 6 micrograms per sample. For every donor, an aliquot of PBMCs went through flow cytometry to measure the percentages of naive CD45RAhigh/CD27high T cells. Receptor amplification or capture employed 5' RACE. TCRdb names Illumina HiSeq 2500 as the instrument used. A second roughly 6 to 11 cycle PCR used a sample-barcoded 5' primer and a J-beta primer mix. A unique molecular identifier was introduced onto each TCR beta cDNA molecule by a template-switch 5' adaptor carrying 12 random nucleotides. Each sample yielded at least 3 million CDR3-containing paired-end reads. All of the RNA was converted into first-strand cDNA using the Mint cDNA synthesis kit, with a TRBC-specific oligonucleotide serving as the primer. Following uracil-DNA glycosylase treatment, all cDNA underwent a first 18-cycle PCR with the universal primers M1SS and BC2_uni_R. Turning to the authors' computational methods: Normalization of each sample was performed by random selection of 1 million high-quality reads, each carrying a distinct molecular identifier. Instead of being binned into consensus sequences, reads that shared molecular identifiers were thrown out. MiTCR, set to a Q25 quality threshold and the strictest error-elimination algorithm, was used for CDR3 identification, clonotype clustering and error correction. Lower-bound total TCR beta diversity was estimated with a nonparametric unseen species model using Euler transformation. TCRdb trimmed public reads at Q25 via fastp, called clones via MiXCR and kept in-frame beta chains. Every distinct CDR3 protein forms one entry, paired with its most common genes and DNA. The V and J calls were not made by the authors but by TCRdb's processing. In this sample the table shows hundreds of thousands of distinct CDR3 sequences, 45% to 50% of which occur a single time. Under 35% of the sample is taken by the ten largest.

From its cysteine to its phenylalanine, the CDR3 spans 14 amino acids. Only the CDR3 DNA is retained, 42 bases long and in frame from the first base. The germline V gene sets CDR1 to SQVTM and CDR2 to ANQGSEA. V loses 4 bases of germline sequence and J loses 0 bases, and the interval between the two ends is 13 bases. On the study overall, not on this receptor specifically: Estimates of total diversity based on one million sequenced T cells were regarded as lower bounds and as underestimates. The percentage of naive T cells measured by flow cytometry correlated strongly with observed TCR beta diversity. As age increased, observed TCR beta diversity per million T cells dropped in a roughly linear way, and a significant reduction was already evident by age about 36. The CMV infection status of donors was not known, potentially confounding age-related changes in expanded clonotypes. Because profiling used bulk unsorted PBMCs, naive and antigen-experienced compartments could not be compared conclusively. The long-lived group showed more naive CD4+ T cells, fewer expanded clones and increased TCR diversity than the aged group, suggesting age selection.

Sequenced material: blood. This receptor was obtained from a woman in her sixties or seventies in good health. The chain is encoded by TRBV29-1 joined to TRBJ2-7; the D gene lacks a confident call. The nucleotide sequence is given as TGCAGCGTTGTATCCCCCGACGCCTCCTACGAGCAGTACTTC. Protein translation: CSVVSPDASYEQYF.